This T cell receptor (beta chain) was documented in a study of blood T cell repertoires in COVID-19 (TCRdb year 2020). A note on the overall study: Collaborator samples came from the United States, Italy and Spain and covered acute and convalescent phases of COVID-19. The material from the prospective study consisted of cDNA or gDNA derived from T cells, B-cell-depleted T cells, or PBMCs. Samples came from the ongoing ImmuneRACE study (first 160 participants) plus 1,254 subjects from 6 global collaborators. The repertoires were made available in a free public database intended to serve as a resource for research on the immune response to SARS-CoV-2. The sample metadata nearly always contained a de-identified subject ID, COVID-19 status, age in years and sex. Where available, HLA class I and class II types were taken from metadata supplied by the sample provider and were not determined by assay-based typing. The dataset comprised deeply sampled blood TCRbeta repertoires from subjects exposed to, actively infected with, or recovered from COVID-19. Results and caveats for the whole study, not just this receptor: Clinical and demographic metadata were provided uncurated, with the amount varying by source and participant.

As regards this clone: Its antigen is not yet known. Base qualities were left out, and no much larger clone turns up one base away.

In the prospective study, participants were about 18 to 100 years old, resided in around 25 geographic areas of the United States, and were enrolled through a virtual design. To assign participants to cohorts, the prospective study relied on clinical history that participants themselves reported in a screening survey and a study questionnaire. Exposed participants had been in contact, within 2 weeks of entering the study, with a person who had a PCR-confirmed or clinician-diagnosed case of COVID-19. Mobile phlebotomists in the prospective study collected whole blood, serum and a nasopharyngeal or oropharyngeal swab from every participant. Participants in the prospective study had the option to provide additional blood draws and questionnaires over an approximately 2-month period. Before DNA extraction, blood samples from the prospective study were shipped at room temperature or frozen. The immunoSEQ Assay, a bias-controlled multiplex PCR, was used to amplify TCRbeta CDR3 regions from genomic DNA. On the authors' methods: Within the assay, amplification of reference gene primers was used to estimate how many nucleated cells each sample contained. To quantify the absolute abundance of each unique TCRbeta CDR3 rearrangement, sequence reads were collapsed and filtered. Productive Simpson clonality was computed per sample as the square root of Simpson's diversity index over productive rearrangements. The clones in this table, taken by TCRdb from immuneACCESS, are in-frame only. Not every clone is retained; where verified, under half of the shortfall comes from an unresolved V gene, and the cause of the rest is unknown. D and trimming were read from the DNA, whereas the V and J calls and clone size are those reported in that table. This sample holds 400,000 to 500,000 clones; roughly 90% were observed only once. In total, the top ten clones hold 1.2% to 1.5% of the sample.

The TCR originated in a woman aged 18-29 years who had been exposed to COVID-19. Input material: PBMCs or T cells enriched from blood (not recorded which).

The CDR3 region reads CAISEQGMELFF. The sequenced DNA: TGTGCCATCAGTGAGCAGGGAATGGAGCTGTTTTTT. Recombination connected TRBV10-3 to TRBJ2-2; the D gene is possibly TRBD1, with 5 bases matching. The cysteine opens and the phenylalanine closes a CDR3 of 12 amino acids. Just the 36-base CDR3 DNA is kept, in frame starting at base 1. V is shortened by 2 bases, J by 10 bases, and the region joining them spans 8 bases. CDR1 and CDR2 are read off the germline V gene as ENHRY and SYGVKD.